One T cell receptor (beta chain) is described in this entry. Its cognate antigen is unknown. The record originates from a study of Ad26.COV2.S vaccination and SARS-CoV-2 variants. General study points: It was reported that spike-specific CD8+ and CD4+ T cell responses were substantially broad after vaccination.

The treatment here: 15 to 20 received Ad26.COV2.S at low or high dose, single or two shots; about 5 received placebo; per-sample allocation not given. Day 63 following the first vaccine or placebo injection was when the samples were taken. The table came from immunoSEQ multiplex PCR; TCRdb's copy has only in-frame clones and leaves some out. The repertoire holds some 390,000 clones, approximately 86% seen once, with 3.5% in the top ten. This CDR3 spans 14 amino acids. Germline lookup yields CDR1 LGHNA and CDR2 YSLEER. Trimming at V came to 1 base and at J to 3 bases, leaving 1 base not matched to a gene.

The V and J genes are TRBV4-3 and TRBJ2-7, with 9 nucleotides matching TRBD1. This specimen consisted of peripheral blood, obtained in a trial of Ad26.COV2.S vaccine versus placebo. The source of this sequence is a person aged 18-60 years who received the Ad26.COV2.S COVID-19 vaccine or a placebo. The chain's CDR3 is CASSQGGQGYEQYF. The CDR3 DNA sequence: TGCGCCAGCAGCCAAGGGGGACAGGGCTACGAGCAGTACTTC.